The clone carrying this TCR beta chain was seen more than once but under ten times. Antigen unknown. Deletions cut 10 bases from V and 3 bases from J, with 10 bases between. This CDR3 is 13 amino acids long. The germline gives CDR1 LNHDA, CDR2 SQIVND (reference sequence). A multiplex PCR was run with 60 Vbeta primers and 13 Jbeta primers. Using immunoSEQ multiplex PCR, the repertoire was profiled, and TCRdb retains in-frame clones only, with some absent. The profile shows about 140,000 clones, 72% of them singletons. These data originate in a study of cytomegalovirus exposure and HLA in healthy donors. Study findings and constraints: When analyzed later, the rates of TCR association showed variation by HLA locus, with DRB1 the most and HLA-C the fewest. V- and J-gene trimming of TCR beta was linked (in a later analysis) to a missense DCLRE1C variant. Specificity for CMV antigens was confirmed in vitro for a few of the CMV-associated chains.

The chain has TRBV19 and TRBJ1-6; TRBD1 is a possible D gene (5 bases). Sequencing input: PBMCs. This sequence was found in a man aged 45-60 years in good health and CMV-seropositive. The CDR3 DNA is TGTGCCACCAACAGGAACTATAATTCACCCCTCCACTTT. Its translation: CATNRNYNSPLHF.